Below, 3 T cell receptor beta chains from the same sample are listed, as sequenced in a study of tissue T cells after allogeneic stem cell transplantation. Clones were sequenced by immunoSEQ multiplex PCR, and TCRdb holds only the in-frame ones, with some missing. The profile shows about 43,000 clones, roughly 90% of them singletons. The sequencing used blood, collected before transplantation. These receptors were taken from a woman aged 40 to 75 who later had graft-versus-host disease after an allogeneic stem cell transplant.

This chain connects TRBV7-2 to TRBJ2-1; TRBD2 aligns across 8 bases. From germline, CDR1 is SGHTA and CDR2 FQGNSA. J was trimmed by 2 bases and V by 4 bases; bases with no gene match: 4. The CDR3 totals 15 residues. CDR3 in amino acids: CASSSASGPYNEQFF. CDR3 nucleotides: TGTGCCAGCAGCTCTGCTAGCGGGCCCTACAATGAGCAGTTCTTC.

The genes are TRBV7-2 and TRBJ1-1; D remains unclear. V lost 6 bases to trimming and J lost 6 bases, with 20 bases between them. The CDR3 sequence is 15 residues long. Germline V CDR1 and CDR2: SGHTA, FQGNSA. Written as DNA, the CDR3 is TGTGCCAGCAGACCCCGCCGGGCGGCGACCGCTGAAGCTTTCTTT. This codes for CASRPRRAATAEAFF.

The chain employs TRBV30 and TRBJ1-5, with TRBD1 as a possible D gene (5 bases). The V and J ends lost 1 base and 2 bases respectively, with 12 bases between them. The germline V gene encodes CDR1 GTSNPN and CDR2 SVGIG (reference sequence). The CDR3 runs to 15 residues. The CDR3 DNA is TGTGCCTGGAGTGGCGGGGGGGGAGGCAATCAGCCCCAGCATTTT. It translates to CAWSGGGGGNQPQHF.